The 17 T cell receptor beta chains presented below share a single source sample, sequenced in a study of T cells in localized non-small cell lung cancer. Produced via immunoSEQ multiplex PCR; TCRdb's table is partial and in-frame only. Of roughly 72,000 clones listed, approximately 80% are singletons. Sequencing used peripheral blood, obtained before any cancer treatment. The receptors shown here come from a female donor of 60 years or more with stage I lung adenocarcinoma.

The gene calls are TRBV19 and TRBJ1-4; 7 bases map to TRBD1. Per the germline V gene, CDR1 is LNHDA and CDR2 is SQIVND (reference sequence). This CDR3 comprises 16 residues. The V and J ends lost 6 bases and 3 bases, in that order; junction bases with no gene match: 10. CDR3 coding DNA: TGTGCCAGTAGGAGGGGAGGGGGCGGATCTAATGAAAAACTGTTTTTT. Amino acid sequence: CASRRGGGGSNEKLFF.

V gene TRBV6-4 combines with J gene TRBJ1-1, with a tentative D call TRBD1 (6 bases). Trimming removed 5 bases at V and 0 bases at J, with 7 bases between. CDR1 is MRHNA and CDR2 is SNTAGT in the germline V gene. CDR3 length: 13 amino acids. CDR3 DNA sequence: TGTGCCAGCAGTTGGACAGTGAACACTGAAGCTTTCTTT. Translation: CASSWTVNTEAFF.

The genes are TRBV28 and TRBJ1-4, with TRBD1 matching 12 bases. Germline lookup yields CDR1 MDHEN and CDR2 SYDVKM. V shed 6 bases and J 8 bases; nucleotides not matched to a gene: 13. The CDR3 length is 17 residues. CDR3 in amino acids: CASSLKRDRGRGEKLFF. CDR3 DNA sequence: TGTGCCAGCAGCCTAAAAAGGGACAGGGGGCGCGGAGAAAAACTGTTTTTT.

The rearrangement uses TRBV5-6 and TRBJ2-5; D unclear. Germline V lookup: CDR1 SGHDT, CDR2 YYEEEE. V dropped 4 bases and J dropped 5 bases, with 18 bases sitting between them. This CDR3 comprises 15 residues. CDR3 nucleotide sequence: TGTGCCAGCAGCACCACAGTTCCGAGGACGGAGACCCAGTACTTC. Residues: CASSTTVPRTETQYF. The full variable domain, in which reference TRBV5-6 and TRBJ2-5 provide the parts outside the CDR3, is DAGVTQSPTHLIKTRGQQVTLRCSPKSGHDTVSWYQQALGQGPQFIFQYYEEEERQRGNFPDRFSGHQFPNYSSELNVNALLLGDSALYLCASSTTVPRTETQYFGPGTRLLVL.

The J gene is TRBJ1-2, the V gene TRBV29-1; 7 bases are a match to TRBD1. The length of the CDR3 is 14 residues. Germline CDR1 SQVTM, CDR2 ANQGSEA. J gave up 8 bases and V 7 bases, and 16 bases lay outside the gene matches. The CDR3, as DNA: TGCAGCGGGACAACCGGGACAGCACGAGGGGGCTACACCTTC. Amino acid sequence: CSGTTGTARGGYTF.

This clone was observed once. This chain links TRBV7-2 with TRBJ2-7; D ambiguous. The CDR3 has 13 amino acids. Germline V gene sequence: CDR1 SGHTA, CDR2 FQGNSA. The V end lost 1 base, the J end lost 4 bases, and 8 bases lay between the germline ends. The CDR3 sequence: CASSLGMGYEQYF. DNA of the CDR3: TGTGCCAGCAGCTTAGGAATGGGTTACGAGCAGTACTTC.

The chain uses TRBV5-4 and TRBJ2-7; no clear D gene. The CDR3 spans 12 residues. V lost 1 base and J 9 bases, leaving 11 bases between the germline ends. Per germline, CDR1 SGHNT and CDR2 YYREEE (reference sequence). The CDR3 here is CASSLPGSRQYF. The CDR3, as DNA: TGTGCCAGCAGCTTGCCAGGTTCGAGGCAGTACTTC.

The chain joins TRBV4-3 to TRBJ1-5; D remains unclear. Trimming pared 3 bases from V and 6 bases from J, leaving 12 bases between. The germline CDR1 and CDR2 sequences are LGHNA and YSLEER. The CDR3 spans 14 residues. CDR3 bases: TGCGCCAGCAGCCACCCGAGGGTGGGTCAGCCCCAGCATTTT. Its protein product is CASSHPRVGQPQHF.

The genes are TRBV19 and TRBJ2-2; TRBD1 might be the D (5 bases). Germline loops: CDR1 LNHDA, CDR2 SQIVND (reference sequence). CDR3 length: 13 amino acids. V lost 4 bases and J 4 bases, leaving 7 bases between the germline ends. CDR3 nucleotides: TGTGCCAGTAGTACTACAGGCACCGGGGAGCTGTTTTTT. It specifies CASSTTGTGELFF.

The chain links TRBV28 to TRBJ1-5; D is possibly TRBD1 (5 bases). The CDR3 has 15 amino acids. Between the trimmed V and J ends, which lost 5 bases and 0 bases, there was a span of 11 bases. CDR1 is MDHEN and CDR2 is SYDVKM in the germline V gene. In DNA, the CDR3 is TGTGCCAGCAGTGAGGGGCTGCCTAGCAATCAGCCCCAGCATTTT. This sequence encodes CASSEGLPSNQPQHF.

The CDR3 is CAINSGDTGELFF. The CDR3 coding sequence is TGTGCCATCAATTCTGGGGACACCGGGGAGCTGTTTTTT. The V call is TRBV10-3, the J call TRBJ2-2, with D unresolved. The CDR3 runs to 13 residues. Trimming removed 7 bases at V and 3 bases at J, with 9 bases between. CDR1 ENHRY and CDR2 SYGVKD come from the germline V gene.

The gene calls are TRBV7-2 and TRBJ2-1; 8 positions agree with TRBD2. The germline V gene encodes CDR1 SGHTA and CDR2 FQGNSA. The V segment lost 4 bases and the J segment 4 bases; nucleotides outside the gene matches: 12. The CDR3 covers 17 residues. Here the CDR3 reads CASSSPRGGVRYNEQFF. The CDR3, as DNA: TGTGCCAGCAGCTCCCCCCGGGGGGGGGTGAGGTACAATGAGCAGTTCTTC. Based on the CDR3 plus reference TRBV7-2 and TRBJ2-1, the full variable domain is GAGVSQSPSNKVTEKGKDVELRCDPISGHTALYWYRQSLGQGLEFLIYFQGNSAPDKSGLPSDRFSAERTGGSVSTLTIQRTQQEDSAVYLCASSSPRGGVRYNEQFFGPGTRLTVL.

V and J are TRBV6-5 and TRBJ2-7, with D maybe TRBD1 (8 bases). V gave up 5 bases and J gave up 5 bases, with 19 bases separating them. Germline V CDR1 and CDR2: MNHEY, SVGAGI. There are 15 residues in the CDR3. The CDR3 region is CASSSQGAGAHEQYF. CDR3 DNA: TGTGCCAGCAGTAGTCAGGGGGCGGGAGCCCACGAGCAGTACTTC.

In its sample, this clone was seen a few times. The J gene is TRBJ2-3, the V gene TRBV6-4; 12 bases line up with TRBD2. This CDR3 is 16 amino acids long. The V gene end was trimmed by 6 bases and the J gene end by 6 bases; junction bases not matched to a gene: 10. Looked up from germline, CDR1 is MRHNA and CDR2 is SNTAGT. The CDR3 sequence is CASSPGLAGFRDTQYF. CDR3 bases: TGTGCCAGCAGCCCGGGACTAGCGGGCTTTAGGGATACGCAGTATTTT.

This clone was observed a few times. The chain joins TRBV2 to TRBJ1-2; D gene ambiguous. The germline CDR1 and CDR2 sequences are SNHLY and FYNNEI. V shed 6 bases and J shed 4 bases, with 12 bases lying between them. This CDR3 spans 13 amino acids. CDR3 protein: CASSQGDSYGYTF. CDR3 nucleotide sequence: TGTGCCAGCAGCCAAGGAGATTCCTATGGCTACACCTTC.

J is TRBJ2-3 and V is TRBV28; TRBD2 matches at 11 bases. Per the germline V gene, CDR1 is MDHEN and CDR2 is SYDVKM. The CDR3 is made up of 14 amino acids. Trimming took 5 bases from V and 3 from J; bases not matched to a gene: 1. The CDR3, as DNA: TGTGCCAGCAGTACTAGCGGGAGAACAGATACGCAGTATTTT. Protein product: CASSTSGRTDTQYF.

V and J are TRBV6-5 and TRBJ1-2; perhaps TRBD1 as D (5 bases). Trimming took off 1 base at V and 2 bases at J, with 14 bases between the two ends. CDR3 size: 16 residues. Germline V CDR1 and CDR2: MNHEY, SVGAGI. Here the CDR3 DNA reads TGTGCCAGCAGTTACTTACAGGCCTCCTTCAACTATGGCTACACCTTC. Translating gives CASSYLQASFNYGYTF.